This T cell receptor (beta chain) originates from a study of T-cell memory formation after mild COVID-19. A few counts support this clonotype. Its antigen is as yet unknown. Study conclusions and caveats: Researchers report contracting CD4+ clones mostly in CM and EM, with CD8+ clones in EMRA.

TCRdb reprocessed the 5' RACE reads with MiXCR, giving one entry per CDR3 protein. The table lists about 270,000 distinct CDR3 sequences, approximately 19% of them singletons. V lost 3 bases to trimming and J lost 4 bases, with 9 bases between them. CDR3 size: 13 residues. From germline, CDR1 is WSHSY and CDR2 SAAADI. Sequenced sample: PBMCs or a T cell subset sorted from them (not recorded which). The chain recombines TRBV10-2 with TRBJ1-2; the D is unclear. The source is a man aged 18 to 29 who had mild COVID-19 (a few samples of this study predate the infection). Cell type and time point are not known. The CDR3 nucleotides read TGCGCCAGCAGTGAAAATATTCTCTATGGCTACACCTTC. As protein: CASSENILYGYTF.